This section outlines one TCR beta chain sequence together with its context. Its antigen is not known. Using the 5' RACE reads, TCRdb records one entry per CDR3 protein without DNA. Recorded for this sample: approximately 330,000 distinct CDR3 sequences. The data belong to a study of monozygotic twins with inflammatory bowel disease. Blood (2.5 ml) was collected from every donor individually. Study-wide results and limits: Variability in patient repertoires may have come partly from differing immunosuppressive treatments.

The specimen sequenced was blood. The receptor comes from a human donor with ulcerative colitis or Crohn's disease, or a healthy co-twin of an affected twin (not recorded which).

CDR3 in amino acids: CSVGQGAGELFF. The V and J genes are TRBV29-1 and TRBJ2-2; lacking DNA, the TRBD1 call made by TCRdb goes unchecked. The CDR3 covers 12 residues. CDR1 is SQVTM and CDR2 is ANQGSEA in the germline V gene.